These 30 T cell receptor beta chains originate from one sample sequenced in a study of cytomegalovirus exposure and HLA in healthy donors. A multiplex PCR was run with 60 Vbeta primers and 13 Jbeta primers. The data were produced by immunoSEQ multiplex PCR, yet TCRdb's version contains in-frame clones alone and is incomplete. The sample has roughly 130,000 clones; around 80% are singletons. Sequencing was performed on PBMCs. Receptors originate from a male donor in good health and CMV-seropositive.

J is TRBJ2-7 and V is TRBV27, with TRBD1 matching over 12 bases. The V and J ends lost 5 bases and 4 bases, in that order; junction bases with no gene match: 6. The CDR3 runs to 15 residues. Germline V gene lookup returns CDR1 MNHEY and CDR2 SMNVEV (reference sequence). This CDR3 is CASSKPGQGAYEQYF. The CDR3 DNA reads TGTGCCAGCAGTAAACCGGGACAGGGGGCGTACGAGCAGTACTTC.

This clone was recorded a few times. The chain recombines TRBV28 with TRBJ2-7; TRBD2 aligns across 12 bases. CDR3 length: 15 amino acids. Germline-derived CDR1 and CDR2 are MDHEN and SYDVKM. V lost 5 bases to trimming and J lost 4 bases; unmatched junction nucleotides: 6. The CDR3 sequence: CASSLYGLAGYEQYF. DNA of the CDR3: TGTGCCAGCAGTCTATACGGACTAGCGGGATACGAGCAGTACTTC.

This clone has a single count. The chain is built from TRBV7-6 and TRBJ2-1, with TRBD2 identical over 10 bases. The CDR3 spans 17 residues. V shed 0 bases, J shed 2 bases, and the junction held 4 bases outside the gene matches. Germline CDR1 and CDR2: SGHVS and FNYEAQ. CDR3 loop: CASSLAPSGRAYNEQFF. The CDR3 DNA follows: TGTGCCAGCAGCTTAGCTCCTAGCGGGAGAGCCTACAATGAGCAGTTCTTC.

V usage is TRBV7-2 and J usage is TRBJ2-5, with 9 bases lining up with TRBD1. The ends lost 5 bases at V and 11 bases at J; junction bases unmatched: 15. This CDR3 has 15 amino acids. From germline, CDR1 is SGHTA and CDR2 FQGNSA. Here the CDR3 reads CASSPSGTGPRGQYF. CDR3 bases: TGTGCCAGCAGCCCCTCGGGGACAGGGCCAAGAGGGCAGTACTTC.

This clone was found a few times. The chain employs TRBV6-4 and TRBJ2-1; 7 positions match TRBD1. The CDR3 length is 15 residues. Trimming removed 3 bases from V and 7 bases from J; junction bases left unmatched: 9. Germline V CDR1 and CDR2: MRHNA, SNTAGT. The CDR3 is CASSENRGGVNEQFF. CDR3 in DNA: TGTGCCAGCAGTGAAAACAGGGGTGGGGTAAATGAGCAGTTCTTC.

This clone has a single count. This chain links TRBV12-5 with TRBJ2-7; 10 positions match TRBD1. The CDR3 is 15 amino acids. Losses at the gene ends were 5 bases for V and 2 bases for J; bases not matched to a gene: 6. CDR1 is LGHNT and CDR2 is FRNRAP in the germline V gene. CDR3 loop: CASGTPTGGPYEQYF. The DNA for the CDR3 is TGTGCTAGTGGTACCCCGACAGGGGGCCCCTACGAGCAGTACTTC.

A few counts support this clone. V gene TRBV5-6 combines with J gene TRBJ2-2; D is perhaps TRBD2 (6 bases). The V gene lost 2 bases and the J gene lost 6 bases, with 14 bases spanning the gap. This CDR3 has 15 amino acids. Germline CDR1 and CDR2: SGHDT and YYEEEE. Here the CDR3 reads CASSLLGEEAGELFF. The CDR3 DNA follows: TGTGCCAGCAGCTTATTAGGGGAGGAGGCCGGGGAGCTGTTTTTT.

This clone has more than one count but fewer than ten. The chain is built from TRBV10-3 and TRBJ2-7; a possible D gene is TRBD2 (5 bases). The CDR3 has 14 amino acids. The germline V and J ends were trimmed by 6 bases and 0 bases, with 12 bases remaining between them. Germline-derived CDR1 and CDR2 are ENHRY and SYGVKD. In DNA form, the CDR3 reads TGTGCCATCAGGGGTGCGGGCAGCTCCTACGAGCAGTACTTC. Protein product: CAIRGAGSSYEQYF.

V and J are TRBV27 and TRBJ2-3, with 11 nucleotides matching TRBD2. The CDR3 is 16 residues long. After removal of 5 bases from V and 5 bases from J, the junction contained 9 bases not matched to a gene. The germline gives CDR1 MNHEY, CDR2 SMNVEV (reference sequence). CDR3 sequence (DNA): TGTGCCAGCAGTCCGTCCCCTAGCGGGAGGCGAGATACGCAGTATTTT. It is translated as CASSPSPSGRRDTQYF.

The rearrangement uses TRBV2 and TRBJ2-5; 8 bases line up with TRBD2. The J segment lost 6 bases and the V segment lost 2 bases, leaving 5 bases of the junction unmatched. In germline, CDR1 is SNHLY, CDR2 FYNNEI. This CDR3 spans 14 amino acids. The CDR3 DNA reads as TGTGCCAGCAGTGAACGGGGGGGCGGCCAGACCCAGTACTTC. Translated, it gives CASSERGGGQTQYF.

The chain recombines TRBV5-1 with TRBJ2-2; perhaps TRBD2 as D (7 bases). This CDR3 comprises 15 residues. Looked up from germline, CDR1 is SGHRS and CDR2 is YFSETQ. V was trimmed by 1 base and J by 7 bases, leaving 14 bases between them. The CDR3, as DNA: TGCGCCAGCAGCTTGAGGGGGGGCCAGGTCGGGGAGCTGTTTTTT. The encoded protein is CASSLRGGQVGELFF.

A word on this clone: At the DNA level, this CDR3 is encoded by other sequences in the same sample as well. The V call is TRBV5-1, the J call TRBJ2-1; D is possibly TRBD2 (6 bases). This CDR3 contains 16 residues. Trimming took 4 bases from V and 7 from J, leaving 21 bases between them. Germline CDR1 is SGHRS and CDR2 is YFSETQ. The CDR3 bases are TGCGCCAGCAGCCTGGGAGCGGGCATTGCCGTTAATGAGCAGTTCTTC. Protein product: CASSLGAGIAVNEQFF.

The J gene is TRBJ1-5, the V gene TRBV7-8; 11 bases fit TRBD1. The CDR3 is made up of 17 amino acids. The V and J ends lost 5 bases and 0 bases, in that order; junction bases with no gene match: 6. Germline V gives CDR1 SGHVS, CDR2 FQNEAQ. The CDR3 reads CASSPGTGGNSNQPQHF. CDR3 DNA: TGTGCCAGCAGCCCGGGGACAGGGGGGAATAGCAATCAGCCCCAGCATTTT.

The rearrangement joins TRBV4-3 to TRBJ1-2; 11 nucleotides line up with TRBD1. V lost 4 bases, J lost 2 bases, and 6 bases stayed unmatched. This CDR3 has 16 amino acids. In germline, CDR1 is LGHNA, CDR2 YSLEER. CDR3 sequence: CASSPGWDRGNYGYTF. The CDR3 coding sequence is TGCGCCAGCAGCCCAGGATGGGACAGGGGGAACTATGGCTACACCTTC.

The chain employs TRBV2 and TRBJ1-1; TRBD1 is a possible D gene (5 bases). The CDR3 is made up of 13 amino acids. Germline CDR1 is SNHLY and CDR2 is FYNNEI. Deletions cut 8 bases from V and 4 bases from J, with 14 bases between. CDR3 protein: CASPGLLATEAFF. The CDR3 DNA sequence: TGTGCCAGCCCGGGACTGCTGGCCACTGAAGCTTTCTTT. The whole variable domain, filled in from reference TRBV2 and TRBJ1-1, reads EPEVTQTPSHQVTQMGQEVILRCVPISNHLYFYWYRQILGQKVEFLVSFYNNEISEKSEIFDDQFSVERPDGSNFTLKIRSTKLEDSAMYFCASPGLLATEAFFGQGTRLTVV.

The rearrangement links TRBV25-1 to TRBJ1-3; unclear D gene. The CDR3 is 12 amino acids. V was clipped by 10 bases and J by 0 bases, with 7 bases between them. Germline CDR1 MGHDK, CDR2 SYGVNS. The CDR3 DNA reads TGTGCCACCGAGGGCTCTGGAAACACCATATATTTT. The encoded protein is CATEGSGNTIYF.

The genes are TRBV11-2 and TRBJ1-6; tentatively, D is TRBD1 (6 bases). This CDR3 is built from 16 residues. V lost 2 bases and J 7 bases, leaving 15 bases between the germline ends. Germline loops: CDR1 SGHAT, CDR2 FQNNGV. CDR3 nucleotide sequence: TGTGCCAGCAGCTTATACGAACCCAGGGGAAATTCACCCCTCCACTTT. The encoded protein is CASSLYEPRGNSPLHF.

The rearrangement joins TRBV7-8 to TRBJ2-2; 9 positions agree with TRBD2. The length of the CDR3 is 14 residues. Per the germline V gene, CDR1 is SGHVS and CDR2 is FQNEAQ. V was pared by 6 bases and J by 5 bases, with 4 bases of the junction left unmatched. In DNA, the CDR3 is TGTGCCAGCAGTCAAGGACTAGCGACCGGGGAGCTGTTTTTT. Protein sequence: CASSQGLATGELFF.

This clone appeared a few times. This sequence joins TRBV6-5 and TRBJ1-5; no firm D call. CDR3 length equals 13 residues. Trimming pared 2 bases from V and 7 bases from J, leaving 9 bases between. Germline CDR1 reads MNHEY; CDR2 reads SVGAGI. The CDR3 nucleotides read TGTGCCAGCAGTTACCAGCGAGACCAGCCCCAGCATTTT. Translation gives CASSYQRDQPQHF.

The V call is TRBV29-1, the J call TRBJ2-5; 7 nucleotides align to TRBD1. The tail of the sequence fits TRBJ2-7 better, so the J call may be wrong. CDR3 size: 12 residues. Germline-derived CDR1 and CDR2 are SQVTM and ANQGSEA. CDR3: CSAMAGGYEQYF. CDR3 DNA sequence: TGCAGCGCCATGGCAGGGGGCTACGAGCAGTACTTC.

CDR3 loop: CASSPTGSGNTIYF. DNA for the CDR3: TGTGCCAGCAGTCCTACAGGGTCTGGAAACACCATATATTTT. V and J are TRBV27 and TRBJ1-3; D is possibly TRBD1 (6 bases). The length of the CDR3 is 14 residues. Trimming removed 5 bases from V and 1 base from J, with 9 bases in between. Germline values: CDR1 MNHEY, CDR2 SMNVEV (reference sequence).

The gene calls are TRBV11-2 and TRBJ2-5; the match to TRBD1 covers 9 bases. Trimming removed 6 bases from V and 3 bases from J; junction bases left unmatched: 8. The V gene's germline CDR1 is SGHAT and CDR2 FQNNGV. The CDR3 covers 15 residues. Here the CDR3 DNA reads TGTGCCAGCAGACGGGGACAGGGAGGGGAAGAGACCCAGTACTTC. It specifies CASRRGQGGEETQYF.

V usage is TRBV14 and J usage is TRBJ2-7; D unclear. The V gene's germline CDR1 is SGHDN and CDR2 FVKESK. Trimming left V 1 base short and J 6 bases short, with 10 bases between. The CDR3 runs 13 residues. The CDR3 sequence: CASSQVGPFEQYF. For the CDR3, the DNA is TGTGCCAGCAGCCAAGTGGGCCCTTTCGAGCAGTACTTC.

J is TRBJ2-7 and V is TRBV7-8; D perhaps matches TRBD1 (6 bases). The germline V gene has CDR1 SGHVS and CDR2 FQNEAQ. The CDR3 has 15 residues. Deletions cut 5 bases from V and 4 bases from J, with 18 bases between. In DNA form, the CDR3 reads TGTGCCAGCAGCCCCACTACAGGGTCGTTTTACGAGCAGTACTTC. Protein product: CASSPTTGSFYEQYF.

This chain joins TRBV19 and TRBJ1-5; 8 bases align to TRBD1. This CDR3 has 14 amino acids. Germline lookup yields CDR1 LNHDA and CDR2 SQIVND (reference sequence). The V and J ends lost 8 bases and 6 bases, in that order; junction bases with no gene match: 9. Here the CDR3 reads CASQTGARIQPQHF. CDR3 nucleotide sequence: TGTGCCAGTCAGACAGGGGCGCGGATTCAGCCCCAGCATTTT.

The genes are TRBV4-3 and TRBJ2-1; 7 nucleotides agree with TRBD1. The ends lost 4 bases at V and 1 base at J; junction bases unmatched: 4. Germline V gene data show CDR1 as LGHNA and CDR2 as YSLEER. CDR3 length: 15 amino acids. The CDR3 sequence: CASSPSRGSYNEQFF. The CDR3 bases are TGCGCCAGCAGCCCCAGCAGGGGGTCCTACAATGAGCAGTTCTTC.

This chain uses TRBV14 with TRBJ2-7, with a weak D call TRBD2 (6 bases). Trimming removed 3 bases from V and 2 bases from J, with 23 bases in between. Germline assignment: CDR1 SGHDN and CDR2 FVKESK. The CDR3 is 18 amino acids. Written as DNA, the CDR3 is TGTGCCAGCAGCCATCGGCCTACGTGGCGGGGATCAACCTACGAGCAGTACTTC. Translated, it gives CASSHRPTWRGSTYEQYF.

In DNA form, the CDR3 reads TGCGCCAGCAGCTCCGGGACAGGGATGGACTATGGCTACACCTTC. It is translated as CASSSGTGMDYGYTF. The rearrangement links TRBV5-1 to TRBJ1-2; 9 bases are shared with TRBD1. The CDR3 runs 15 residues. The ends lost 3 bases at V and 3 bases at J; junction bases unmatched: 6. CDR1 and CDR2 from the germline V gene are SGHRS and YFSETQ.

The genes are TRBV5-1 and TRBJ2-1; 7 bases match TRBD2. Losses at the gene ends were 1 base for V and 7 bases for J; bases not matched to a gene: 11. The germline V gene encodes CDR1 SGHRS and CDR2 YFSETQ. The CDR3 sequence is 16 residues long. This chain's CDR3 is CASSLQRESLWNEQFF. The DNA of the CDR3 is TGCGCCAGCAGCTTGCAGCGGGAAAGTCTCTGGAATGAGCAGTTCTTC. Full variable domain (remainder filled in from reference TRBV5-1 and TRBJ2-1): KAGVTQTPRYLIKTRGQQVTLSCSPISGHRSVSWYQQTPGQGLQFLFEYFSETQRNKGNFPGRFSGRQFSNSRSEMNVSTLELGDSALYLCASSLQRESLWNEQFFGPGTRLTVL.

This clone was counted a few times. The chain employs TRBV27 and TRBJ2-1, with D perhaps matching TRBD2 (7 bases). V lost 6 bases to trimming and J lost 0 bases, with 15 bases between them. CDR1 is MNHEY, CDR2 SMNVEV, per germline (reference sequence). This CDR3 is built from 16 residues. Written as DNA, the CDR3 is TGTGCCAGCAGGCGGGGGCAGCGTAGCTCCTACAATGAGCAGTTCTTC. Amino acids: CASRRGQRSSYNEQFF.